Given below is one T cell receptor (beta chain) in context. Sequencing was performed with immunoSEQ multiplex PCR; in TCRdb, only in-frame clones are kept and a portion is missing. The sample consists of about 180,000 clones, roughly 84% of them appearing once. V dropped 7 bases and J dropped 3 bases, with 14 bases sitting between them. The CDR3 length is 14 residues. Germline V gives CDR1 MNHEY, CDR2 SVGAGI. This sample is part of a study of blood T cell repertoires in COVID-19. The wider study: Samples representing acute and convalescent COVID-19 were sourced from the United States, Italy and Spain. Nucleic acid was either cDNA or gDNA, and it came from T cells, B-cell-depleted T cells, or PBMCs.

What was sequenced was peripheral blood. The TCR comes from a man older than 75 with COVID-19, enrolled during active disease. The chain joins TRBV6-5 to TRBJ2-3, with a possible D match to TRBD2 (7 bases). The CDR3 DNA reads as TGTGCCAGCAAGGGGGGGGTGTTGACAGATACGCAGTATTTT. Its protein product is CASKGGVLTDTQYF.